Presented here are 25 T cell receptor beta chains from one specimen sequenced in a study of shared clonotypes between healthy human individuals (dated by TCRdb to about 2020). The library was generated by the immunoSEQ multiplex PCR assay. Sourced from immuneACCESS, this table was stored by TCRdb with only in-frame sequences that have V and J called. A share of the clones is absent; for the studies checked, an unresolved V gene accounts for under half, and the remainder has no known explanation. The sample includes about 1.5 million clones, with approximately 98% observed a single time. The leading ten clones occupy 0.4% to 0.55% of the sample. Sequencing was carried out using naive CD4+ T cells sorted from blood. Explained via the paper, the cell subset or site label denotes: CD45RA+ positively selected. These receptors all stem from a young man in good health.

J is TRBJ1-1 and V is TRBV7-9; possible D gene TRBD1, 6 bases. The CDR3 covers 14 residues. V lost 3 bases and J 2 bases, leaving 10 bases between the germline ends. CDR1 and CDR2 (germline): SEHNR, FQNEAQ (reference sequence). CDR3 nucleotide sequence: TGTGCCAGCAGCTTGAGGACAGCAAACACTGAAGCTTTCTTT. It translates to CASSLRTANTEAFF.

This chain's CDR3 is CASSDQGAVYNEQFF. Written as DNA, the CDR3 is TGTGCCAGCTCAGACCAGGGGGCAGTCTACAATGAGCAGTTCTTC. The V and J genes are TRBV18 and TRBJ2-1, with TRBD1 identical over 8 bases. The CDR3 length is 15 residues. The ends lost 5 bases at V and 3 bases at J; junction bases unmatched: 6. CDR1 is KGHSH, CDR2 LQKENI, per germline.

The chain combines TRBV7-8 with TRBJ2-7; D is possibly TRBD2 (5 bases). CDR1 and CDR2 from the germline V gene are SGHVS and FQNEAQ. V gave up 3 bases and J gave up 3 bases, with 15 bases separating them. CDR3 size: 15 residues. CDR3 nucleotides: TGTGCCAGCAGCTTGGAAGCGGAAAGCTTCTACGAGCAGTACTTC. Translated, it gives CASSLEAESFYEQYF.

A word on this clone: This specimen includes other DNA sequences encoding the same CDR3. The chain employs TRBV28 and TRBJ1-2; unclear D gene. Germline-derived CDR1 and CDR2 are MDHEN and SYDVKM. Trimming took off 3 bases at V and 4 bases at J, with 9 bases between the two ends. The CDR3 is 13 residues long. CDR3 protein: CASSFGGSYGYTF. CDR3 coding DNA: TGTGCCAGCAGTTTCGGTGGTAGCTATGGCTACACCTTC.

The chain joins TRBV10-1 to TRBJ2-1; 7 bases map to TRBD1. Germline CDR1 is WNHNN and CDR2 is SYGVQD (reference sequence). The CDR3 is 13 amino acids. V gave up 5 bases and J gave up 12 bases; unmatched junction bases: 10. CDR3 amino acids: CASSIETGIGQFF. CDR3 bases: TGCGCCAGCAGTATCGAGACAGGGATCGGGCAGTTCTTC.

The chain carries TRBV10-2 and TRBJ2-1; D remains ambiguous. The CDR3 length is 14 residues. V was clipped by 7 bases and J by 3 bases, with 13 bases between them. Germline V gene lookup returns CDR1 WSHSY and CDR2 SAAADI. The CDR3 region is CASTGGNFYNEQFF. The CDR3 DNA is TGCGCCAGCACAGGTGGCAATTTCTACAATGAGCAGTTCTTC.

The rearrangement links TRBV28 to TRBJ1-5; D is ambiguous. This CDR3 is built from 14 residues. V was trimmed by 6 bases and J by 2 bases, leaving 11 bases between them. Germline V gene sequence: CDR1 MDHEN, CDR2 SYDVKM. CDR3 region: CASREPLRNQPQHF. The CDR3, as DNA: TGTGCCAGCAGGGAACCCCTCCGCAATCAGCCCCAGCATTTT. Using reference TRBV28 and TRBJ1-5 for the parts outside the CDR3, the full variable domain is DVKVTQSSRYLVKRTGEKVFLECVQDMDHENMFWYRQDPGLGLRLIYFSYDVKMKEKGDIPEGYSVSREKKERFSLILESASTNQTSMYLCASREPLRNQPQHFGDGTRLSIL.

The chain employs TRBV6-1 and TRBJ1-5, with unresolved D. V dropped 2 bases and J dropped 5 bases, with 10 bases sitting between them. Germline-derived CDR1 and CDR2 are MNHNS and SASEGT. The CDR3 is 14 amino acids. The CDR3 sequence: CASSETWSDQPQHF. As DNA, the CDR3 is TGTGCCAGCAGTGAAACCTGGTCTGATCAGCCCCAGCATTTT.

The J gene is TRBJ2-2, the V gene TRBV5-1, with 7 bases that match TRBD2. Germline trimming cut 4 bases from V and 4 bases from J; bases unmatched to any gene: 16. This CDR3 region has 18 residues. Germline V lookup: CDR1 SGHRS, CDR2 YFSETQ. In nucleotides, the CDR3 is TGCGCCAGCAGCGGGAGGGCGACTAGCATCGGGCCCACCGGGGAGCTGTTTTTT. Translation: CASSGRATSIGPTGELFF.

This chain's CDR3 is CASSLGRREIPSYEQYF. CDR3 sequence (DNA): TGTGCCAGCAGCTTGGGGCGGAGGGAAATCCCCTCCTACGAGCAGTACTTC. J is TRBJ2-7 and V is TRBV7-2, with TRBD2 as a possible D gene (6 bases). CDR3 length equals 17 residues. V dropped 3 bases and J dropped 0 bases, with 18 bases sitting between them. CDR1 is SGHTA, CDR2 FQGNSA, per germline.

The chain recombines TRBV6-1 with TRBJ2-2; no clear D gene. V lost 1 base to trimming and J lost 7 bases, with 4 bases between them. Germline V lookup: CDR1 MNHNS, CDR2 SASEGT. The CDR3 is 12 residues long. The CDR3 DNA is TGTGCCAGCAGTGAAGGGGTCGGGGAGCTGTTTTTT. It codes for CASSEGVGELFF.

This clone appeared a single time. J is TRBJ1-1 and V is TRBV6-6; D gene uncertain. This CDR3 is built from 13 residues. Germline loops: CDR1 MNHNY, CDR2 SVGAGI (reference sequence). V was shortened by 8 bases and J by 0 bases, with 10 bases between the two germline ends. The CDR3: CASGRGLNTEAFF. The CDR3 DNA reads TGTGCCAGCGGACGAGGGTTGAACACTGAAGCTTTCTTT.

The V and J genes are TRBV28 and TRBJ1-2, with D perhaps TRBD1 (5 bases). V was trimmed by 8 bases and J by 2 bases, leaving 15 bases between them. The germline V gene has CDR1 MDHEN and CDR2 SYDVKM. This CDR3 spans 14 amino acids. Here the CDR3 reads CASQRYGGNYGYTF. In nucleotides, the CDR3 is TGTGCCAGCCAAAGATACGGGGGAAACTATGGCTACACCTTC.

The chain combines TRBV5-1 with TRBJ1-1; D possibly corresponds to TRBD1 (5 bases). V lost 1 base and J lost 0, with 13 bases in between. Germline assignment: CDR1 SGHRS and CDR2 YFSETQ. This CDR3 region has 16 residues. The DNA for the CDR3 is TGCGCCAGCAGCTTGCTCGGGACTCCAATGAACACTGAAGCTTTCTTT. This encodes CASSLLGTPMNTEAFF. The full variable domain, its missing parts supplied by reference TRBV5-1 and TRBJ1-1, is KAGVTQTPRYLIKTRGQQVTLSCSPISGHRSVSWYQQTPGQGLQFLFEYFSETQRNKGNFPGRFSGRQFSNSRSEMNVSTLELGDSALYLCASSLLGTPMNTEAFFGQGTRLTVV.

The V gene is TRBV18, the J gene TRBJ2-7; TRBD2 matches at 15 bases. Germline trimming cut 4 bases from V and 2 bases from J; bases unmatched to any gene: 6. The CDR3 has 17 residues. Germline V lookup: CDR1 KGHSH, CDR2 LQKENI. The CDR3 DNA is TGTGCCAGCTCACTACCGGGACTAGCGGGAGGCGCCTACGAGCAGTACTTC. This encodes CASSLPGLAGGAYEQYF. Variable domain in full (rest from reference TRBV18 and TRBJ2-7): NAGVMQNPRHLVRRRGQEARLRCSPMKGHSHVYWYRQLPEEGLKFMVYLQKENIIDESGMPKERFSAEFPKEGPSILRIQQVVRGDSAAYFCASSLPGLAGGAYEQYFGPGTRLTVT.

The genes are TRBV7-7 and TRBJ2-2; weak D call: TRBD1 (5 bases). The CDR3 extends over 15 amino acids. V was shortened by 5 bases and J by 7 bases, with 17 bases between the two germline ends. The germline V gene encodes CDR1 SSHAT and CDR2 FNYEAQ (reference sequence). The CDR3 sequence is CASSRVGQPGGELFF. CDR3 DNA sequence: TGTGCCAGCAGCCGCGTGGGGCAACCGGGCGGGGAGCTGTTTTTT.

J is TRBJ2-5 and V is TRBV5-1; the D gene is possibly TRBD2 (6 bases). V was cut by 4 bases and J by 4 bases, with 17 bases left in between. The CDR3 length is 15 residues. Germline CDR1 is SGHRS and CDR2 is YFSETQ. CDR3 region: CASSPVNSGVETQYF. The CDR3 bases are TGCGCCAGCAGCCCGGTTAATTCGGGGGTAGAGACCCAGTACTTC.

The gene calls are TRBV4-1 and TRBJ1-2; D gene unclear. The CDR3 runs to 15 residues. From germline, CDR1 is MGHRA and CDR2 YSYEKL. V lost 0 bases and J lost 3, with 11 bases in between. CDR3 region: CASSQDGIVYYGYTF. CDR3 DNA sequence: TGCGCCAGCAGCCAAGATGGGATAGTCTACTATGGCTACACCTTC.

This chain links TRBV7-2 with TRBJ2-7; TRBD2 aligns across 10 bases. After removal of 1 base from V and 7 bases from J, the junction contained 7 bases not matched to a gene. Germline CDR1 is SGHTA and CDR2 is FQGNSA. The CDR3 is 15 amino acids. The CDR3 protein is CASSLGTSGIGEQYF. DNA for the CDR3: TGTGCCAGCAGCTTAGGTACTAGCGGGATAGGTGAGCAGTACTTC.

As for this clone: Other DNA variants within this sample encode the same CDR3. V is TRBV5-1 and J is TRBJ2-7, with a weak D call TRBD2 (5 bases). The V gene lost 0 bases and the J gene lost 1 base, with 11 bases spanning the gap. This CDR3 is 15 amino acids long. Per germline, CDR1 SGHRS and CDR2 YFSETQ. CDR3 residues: CASSLEGASSYEQYF. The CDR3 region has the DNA TGCGCCAGCAGCTTGGAGGGAGCAAGTTCCTACGAGCAGTACTTC.

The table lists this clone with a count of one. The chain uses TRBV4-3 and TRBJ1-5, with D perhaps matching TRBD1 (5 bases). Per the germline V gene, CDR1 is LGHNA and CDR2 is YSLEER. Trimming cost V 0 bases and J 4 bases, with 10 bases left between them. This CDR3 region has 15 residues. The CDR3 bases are TGCGCCAGCAGCCAAGATCTGCAGGGAAATCAGCCCCAGCATTTT. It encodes CASSQDLQGNQPQHF.

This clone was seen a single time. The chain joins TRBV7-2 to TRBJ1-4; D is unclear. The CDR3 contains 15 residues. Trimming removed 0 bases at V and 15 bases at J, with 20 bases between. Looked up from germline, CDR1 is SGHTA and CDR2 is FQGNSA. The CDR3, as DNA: TGTGCCAGCAGCTTAGCGCAGGACGGAACGACCAAGGTGTTTTTT. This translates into CASSLAQDGTTKVFF.

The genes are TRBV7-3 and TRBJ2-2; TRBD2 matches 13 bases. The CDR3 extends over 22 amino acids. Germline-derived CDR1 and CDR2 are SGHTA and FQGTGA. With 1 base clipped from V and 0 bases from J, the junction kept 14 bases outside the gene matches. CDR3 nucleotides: TGTGCCAGCAGCTTAAAACTAGCGGGAGGGCCGGGTCTTTCCGCGAACACCGGGGAGCTGTTTTTT. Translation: CASSLKLAGGPGLSANTGELFF.

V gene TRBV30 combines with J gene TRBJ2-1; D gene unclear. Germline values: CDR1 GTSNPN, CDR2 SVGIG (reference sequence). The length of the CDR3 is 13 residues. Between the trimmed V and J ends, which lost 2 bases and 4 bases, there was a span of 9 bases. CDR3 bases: TGTGCCTGGAGTCCATTTCCTTACAATGAGCAGTTCTTC. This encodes CAWSPFPYNEQFF.

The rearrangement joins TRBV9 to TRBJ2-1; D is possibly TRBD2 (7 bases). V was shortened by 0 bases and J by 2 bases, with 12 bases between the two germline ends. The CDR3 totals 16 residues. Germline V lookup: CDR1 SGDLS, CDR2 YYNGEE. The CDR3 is CASSVGGGGTYNEQFF. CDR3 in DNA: TGTGCCAGCAGCGTAGGAGGGGGAGGGACCTACAATGAGCAGTTCTTC.